This T cell receptor beta chain was observed in a study of shared clonotypes between healthy human individuals. The protocol was immunoSEQ multiplex PCR, while the TCRdb copy is restricted to in-frame clones and leaves out a portion. The sample consists of about a million clones, about 76% of them appearing once. The CDR3 length is 15 residues. V dropped 1 base and J dropped 4 bases, with 11 bases sitting between them. The germline CDR1 and CDR2 sequences are MNHEY and SVGAGI. The clonotype originates from a man aged 18 to 35 in good health. The V call is TRBV6-5, the J call TRBJ2-1; tentative D call: TRBD1 (5 bases). Sequenced input: memory CD4+ T cells sorted from blood. The subset denotes: CD45RA-negative fraction. The CDR3 region has the DNA TGTGCCAGCAGTTACTTCGGACACGGATACAATGAGCAGTTCTTC. Residues: CASSYFGHGYNEQFF.